The 10 T cell receptor beta chains reported below all come from one sample, sequenced in a study of blood T cell repertoires in COVID-19. TCRdb keeps only in-frame clones here, not all; method: immunoSEQ multiplex PCR. The table has about 130,000 clones, more than 90% seen once. Sequenced material: peripheral blood. The receptors originated from a man in his sixties with COVID-19, enrolled during active disease.

This clone was recorded once. This rearrangement joins TRBV7-8 to TRBJ2-7; TRBD2 matches at 7 bases. CDR1 is SGHVS, CDR2 FQNEAQ, per germline. The CDR3 contains 14 residues. V was clipped by 5 bases and J by 4 bases; unmatched bases: 8. The CDR3, as DNA: TGTGCCAGCAGCACTGGGACTAAAATTTACGAGCAGTACTTC. It yields the protein CASSTGTKIYEQYF.

V usage is TRBV30 and J usage is TRBJ1-5; a weak D match, TRBD1 (5 bases). The germline CDR1 and CDR2 sequences are GTSNPN and SVGIG (reference sequence). V lost 5 bases and J lost 6, with 14 bases in between. CDR3 size: 13 residues. As DNA, the CDR3 is TGTGCCTGGGACGGTTTGGGGGGTCAGCCCCAGCATTTT. It encodes CAWDGLGGQPQHF.

The V and J genes are TRBV15 and TRBJ2-7; the D gene is possibly TRBD2 (5 bases). This CDR3 has 13 residues. Germline V gives CDR1 LNHNV, CDR2 YYDKDF (reference sequence). V lost 0 bases, J lost 7 bases, and 10 bases lay in between. CDR3 DNA sequence: TGTGCCACCAGCAGAGATTCCCCGGGGGAGCAGTACTTC. Its protein product is CATSRDSPGEQYF.

The rearrangement joins TRBV19 to TRBJ2-1; 14 bases line up with TRBD2. With 9 bases clipped from V and 9 bases from J, the junction kept 10 bases outside the gene matches. The CDR3 length is 15 residues. Germline-derived CDR1 and CDR2 are LNHDA and SQIVND (reference sequence). The CDR3 spells CASKTSGRASAEQFF. Here the CDR3 DNA reads TGTGCCAGCAAGACTAGCGGGAGGGCATCAGCTGAGCAGTTCTTC.

This clone was seen just once. The chain carries TRBV3-1 (or the pseudogene TRBV3-2) and TRBJ1-6; 8 nucleotides align to TRBD1. Germline lookup yields CDR1 LGHDT and CDR2 YNNKEL (reference sequence). The CDR3 runs to 18 residues. V lost 2 bases, J lost 9 bases, and 15 bases stayed unmatched. The CDR3 reads CASSQTGQGTEVASPLHF. DNA for the CDR3: TGTGCCAGCAGCCAAACCGGACAGGGAACTGAAGTAGCTTCACCCCTCCACTTT.

The rearrangement joins TRBV7-3 to TRBJ1-6; possible D gene TRBD1, 6 bases. Germline V gene sequence: CDR1 SGHTA, CDR2 FQGTGA. V shed 2 bases and J shed 8 bases, with 13 bases lying between them. This CDR3 region has 15 residues. The CDR3 DNA sequence: TGTGCCAGCAGCTTACGATCAGGGGAAGATTCACCCCTCCACTTT. Translated: CASSLRSGEDSPLHF.

The gene calls are TRBV7-9 and TRBJ1-3; D remains ambiguous. With 5 bases removed from V and 4 bases from J, the gap between germline ends came to 6 bases. The germline gives CDR1 SEHNR, CDR2 FQNEAQ (reference sequence). The CDR3 length is 12 residues. The CDR3 DNA reads TGTGCCAGCAGCGATCAGGGAAACACCATATATTTT. It encodes CASSDQGNTIYF.

The V and J genes are TRBV9 and TRBJ1-6; D remains unclear. Trimming removed 0 bases from V and 12 bases from J, with 7 bases in between. The CDR3 contains 12 residues. The germline gives CDR1 SGDLS, CDR2 YYNGEE. CDR3 bases: TGTGCCAGCAGCGTAGATGAGGGACCCCTCCACTTT. This sequence encodes CASSVDEGPLHF.

The chain carries TRBV28 and TRBJ2-2, with 10 bases matching TRBD1. The V and J ends lost 8 bases and 3 bases, in that order; junction bases with no gene match: 9. Germline V gene data show CDR1 as MDHEN and CDR2 as SYDVKM. The CDR3 spans 16 residues. The CDR3 DNA is TGTGCCAGCGGCTCTGGGACAGGGGTGGACACCGGGGAGCTGTTTTTT. As protein: CASGSGTGVDTGELFF.

The genes are TRBV2 and TRBJ2-7; 7 bases are a match to TRBD1. CDR1 is SNHLY and CDR2 is FYNNEI in the germline V gene. V gave up 3 bases and J gave up 4 bases; unmatched junction bases: 6. CDR3 size: 14 residues. CDR3 protein: CASSDKGQPYEQYF. The CDR3 DNA reads TGTGCCAGCAGTGATAAGGGACAGCCTTACGAGCAGTACTTC.